These 8 T cell receptor beta chains were all obtained from the same sample, sequenced in a study of shared clonotypes between healthy human individuals (dated by TCRdb to between 2020 and 2021). Library prep was done by the immunoSEQ multiplex PCR assay. In TCRdb, the immuneACCESS table is reduced to in-frame sequences with V and J assigned. These tables do not hold every clone; where another copy was compared, an unresolved V gene accounts for under half, and the others remain unexplained. The sample table holds a few hundred thousand clones, of which 65% to 80% were seen once. The ten most abundant clones make up roughly 12% of the sample. Sample: PBMCs. The receptors derive from a woman in her thirties or forties in good health. Some clones in this sample may be carry-over from other donors' samples.

The genes are TRBV30 and TRBJ1-1; D gene ambiguous. Trimming left V 0 bases short and J 6 bases short, with 8 bases between. CDR1 and CDR2 from the germline V gene are GTSNPN and SVGIG (reference sequence). CDR3 size: 12 residues. The CDR3 coding sequence is TGTGCCTGGAGTGTACGTCCACCTGAAGCTTTCTTT. Amino acids: CAWSVRPPEAFF.

The V call is TRBV5-1, the J call TRBJ2-4; 8 nucleotides match TRBD2. The CDR3 spans 14 residues. The germline V gene encodes CDR1 SGHRS and CDR2 YFSETQ. V was clipped by 4 bases and J by 8 bases; unmatched bases: 8. The CDR3 spells CASSKGLGDDIQYF. Here the CDR3 DNA reads TGCGCCAGCAGCAAGGGACTAGGGGACGACATTCAGTACTTC.

This CDR3 is CASSRIPTSTDTQYF. The CDR3 DNA sequence: TGTGCCAGCAGCCGGATTCCTACTAGCACAGATACGCAGTATTTT. The genes are TRBV11-2 and TRBJ2-3; D unresolved. CDR1 is SGHAT and CDR2 is FQNNGV in the germline V gene. V lost 5 bases to trimming and J lost 0 bases, with 12 bases between them. This CDR3 contains 15 residues.

In DNA form, the CDR3 reads TGTGCCAGCAGTTTCCTTCCGGACGCCGCAACTAATGAAAAACTGTTTTTT. It encodes CASSFLPDAATNEKLFF. The V gene is TRBV28, the J gene TRBJ1-4; no firm D call. V gave up 3 bases and J gave up 0 bases, with 14 bases separating them. The CDR3 extends over 17 amino acids. Germline CDR1 reads MDHEN; CDR2 reads SYDVKM.

The chain carries TRBV5-1 and TRBJ2-3, with 7 bases that match TRBD2. Germline loops: CDR1 SGHRS, CDR2 YFSETQ. V lost 5 bases to trimming and J lost 3 bases; unmatched junction nucleotides: 3. The CDR3 covers 13 residues. Here the CDR3 DNA reads TGCGCCAGCAGTGTTAGCGGGACAGATACGCAGTATTTT. Translation: CASSVSGTDTQYF.

The J gene is TRBJ2-7, the V gene TRBV5-1; D remains ambiguous. Trimming shortened V by 0 bases and J by 2 bases, and 9 bases separated the two germline ends. Per germline, CDR1 SGHRS and CDR2 YFSETQ. The CDR3 has 14 residues. CDR3 DNA sequence: TGCGCCAGCAGCTTGGAAGAGGCAACCTACGAGCAGTACTTC. Translating it yields CASSLEEATYEQYF.

The chain combines TRBV5-1 with TRBJ2-1, with 8 bases fitting TRBD2. The CDR3 has 15 residues. J lost 3 bases, V lost 4 bases, and 6 bases had no gene match. The germline V gene has CDR1 SGHRS and CDR2 YFSETQ. The CDR3 sequence is CASSPGLAYYNEQFF. In DNA, the CDR3 is TGCGCCAGCAGCCCAGGACTAGCTTACTACAATGAGCAGTTCTTC.

This chain uses TRBV5-1 with TRBJ2-5; TRBD2 agrees at 12 bases. This CDR3 is built from 16 residues. With V trimmed by 4 bases and J by 4 bases, 8 bases remained unmatched. Germline CDR1 reads SGHRS; CDR2 reads YFSETQ. The CDR3 DNA reads TGCGCCAGCAGCCCAAGACTAGCGGGAGTAACAGAGACCCAGTACTTC. The encoded protein is CASSPRLAGVTETQYF.